This paragraph reports one T cell receptor (beta chain). Its antigen is still unknown. J lost 6 bases, V lost 1 base, and 2 bases had no gene match. Per germline, CDR1 SQVTM and CDR2 ANQGSEA. This CDR3 is built from 14 residues. The data are from a study of T cells in Graves' hyperthyroidism and ophthalmopathy. General study findings and limits: In blood, most of the thyroid clonotypes expanded above 0.001 were also present. Median prediction lead before ophthalmopathy onset was around 6.9 months with the model.

TCR beta CDR3 regions were amplified from RNA transcripts. HTBI primers were the set used in a first-round RT-PCR of the TCR CDR3. One entry per CDR3 protein, called by TCRdb with MiXCR from the multiplex PCR reads. The table shows roughly 580,000 distinct CDR3 sequences, with about 43% occurring only once. Graves' hyperthyroidism qualified as stable when ophthalmopathy did not progress within 18 months. This receptor was taken from a woman aged 18-35 years with Graves' hyperthyroidism. The V and J genes are TRBV29-1 and TRBJ1-4; TRBD1 agrees at 10 bases. Input material: peripheral blood or thyroid tissue (not recorded which). The CDR3 region has the DNA TGCAGCGTTGAAGGGACAGGGGGACATGAAAAACTGTTTTTT. Residues: CSVEGTGGHEKLFF.